The entry below gives a single T cell receptor beta chain sequence along with its context. Antigen: not known. The sample originates from a study of T cell responses to AZD1222 COVID-19 vaccine. After removal of 0 bases from V and 5 bases from J, the junction contained 5 bases not matched to a gene. This CDR3 contains 16 residues. CDR1 SGHNT and CDR2 YYREEE come from the germline V gene (reference sequence). Overall study findings and caveats: Along spike, vaccine-associated CD4 TCRs were found throughout, with dominance at 160-218 and 743-854.

Clones were read by immunoSEQ multiplex PCR, and TCRdb kept only the in-frame ones, dropping some. The sample contains 100,000 to 150,000 clones, more than 70% of which appear only once. The chain recombines TRBV5-4 with TRBJ1-4, with 9 bases matching TRBD1. This TCR came from an adult in good health. The source was peripheral blood, collected on day 0 of AZD1222 vaccination. The CDR3 here is CASSLDSGQGNEKLFF. CDR3 bases: TGTGCCAGCAGCTTGGATTCCGGACAGGGGAATGAAAAACTGTTTTTT.